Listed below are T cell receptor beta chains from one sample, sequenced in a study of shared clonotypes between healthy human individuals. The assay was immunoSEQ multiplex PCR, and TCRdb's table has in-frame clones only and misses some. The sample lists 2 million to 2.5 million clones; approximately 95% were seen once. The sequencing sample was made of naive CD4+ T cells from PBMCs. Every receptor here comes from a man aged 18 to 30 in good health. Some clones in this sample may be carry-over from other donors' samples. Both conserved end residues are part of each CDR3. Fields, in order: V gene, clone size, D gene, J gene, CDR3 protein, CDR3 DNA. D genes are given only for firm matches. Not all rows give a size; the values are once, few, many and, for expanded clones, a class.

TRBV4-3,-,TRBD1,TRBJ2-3,CASSQVRGHRTDTQYF,TGCGCCAGCAGCCAAGTAAGGGGGCATCGTACAGATACGCAGTATTTT
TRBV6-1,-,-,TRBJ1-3,CASSEALGNTIYF,TGTGCCAGCAGTGAAGCCCTGGGAAACACCATATATTTT
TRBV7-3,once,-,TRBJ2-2,CASSLHKAGDTGELFF,TGTGCCAGCAGCCTCCATAAGGCAGGCGACACCGGGGAGCTGTTTTTT
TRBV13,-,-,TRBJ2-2,CASSLRRLTANTGELFF,TGTGCCAGCAGTCTCAGGAGACTAACAGCGAACACCGGGGAGCTGTTTTTT
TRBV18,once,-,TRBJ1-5,CASSIEIGKNQPQHF,TGTGCCAGCTCCATCGAGATAGGGAAAAATCAGCCCCAGCATTTT
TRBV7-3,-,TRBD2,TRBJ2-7,CASSPRLAGVKEQYF,TGTGCCAGCAGCCCCCGACTAGCGGGAGTGAAAGAGCAGTACTTC
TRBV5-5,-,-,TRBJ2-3,CASSLGADLNTDTQYF,TGTGCCAGCAGCTTGGGGGCAGATCTAAACACAGATACGCAGTATTTT
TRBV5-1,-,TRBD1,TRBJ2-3,CASSSDRGLGTDTQYF,TGCGCCAGCAGCTCCGACAGGGGGTTAGGCACAGATACGCAGTATTTT
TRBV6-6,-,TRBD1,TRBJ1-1,CASRRTGQNTEAFF,TGTGCCAGCAGACGGACAGGTCAGAACACTGAAGCTTTCTTT
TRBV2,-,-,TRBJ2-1,CASSEEVGVGFF,TGTGCCAGCAGTGAAGAGGTGGGCGTGGGATTCTTC
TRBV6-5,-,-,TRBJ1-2,CASSSAGYGYTF,TGTGCCAGCAGTTCCGCCGGTTATGGCTACACCTTC
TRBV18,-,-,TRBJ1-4,CASSQRQVSTNEKLFF,TGTGCCAGCTCACAACGACAGGTTTCAACTAATGAAAAACTGTTTTTT
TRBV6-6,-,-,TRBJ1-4,CASSYGRGRANEKLFF,TGTGCCAGCAGTTACGGCCGGGGTAGAGCTAATGAAAAACTGTTTTTT
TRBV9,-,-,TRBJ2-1,CASSVVSQGGNEQFF,TGTGCCAGCAGCGTAGTAAGCCAGGGGGGGAATGAGCAGTTCTTC
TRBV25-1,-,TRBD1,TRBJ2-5,CASSRTGAVETQYF,TGTGCCAGCAGCCGAACAGGGGCGGTGGAGACCCAGTACTTC
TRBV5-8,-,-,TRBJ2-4,CASSLRVAKNIQYF,TGTGCCAGCAGCTTGCGGGTAGCCAAAAACATTCAGTACTTC
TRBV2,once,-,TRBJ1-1,CASSVGSGTEAFF,TGTGCCAGCAGTGTAGGTTCGGGGACTGAAGCTTTCTTT
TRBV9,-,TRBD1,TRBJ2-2,CASSVDHRGRTGELFF,TGTGCCAGCAGCGTAGATCACAGGGGGCGTACCGGGGAGCTGTTTTTT
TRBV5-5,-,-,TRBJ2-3,CASRQRGHAQKTDTQYF,TGTGCCAGCAGACAGAGGGGACACGCACAGAAAACAGATACGCAGTATTTT
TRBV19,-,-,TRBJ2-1,CASSIPGYNEQFF,TGTGCCAGTAGTATTCCGGGCTACAATGAGCAGTTCTTC
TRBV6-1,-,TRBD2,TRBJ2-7,CASMPSGRYEQYF,TGTGCCAGCATGCCTAGCGGGAGATACGAGCAGTACTTC
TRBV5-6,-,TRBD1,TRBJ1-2,CASSFRPGQGATGYTF,TGTGCCAGCAGCTTCAGACCGGGACAGGGGGCAACGGGCTACACCTTC
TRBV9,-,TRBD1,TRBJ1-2,CASGRDRGGYTF,TGTGCCAGCGGCCGGGACAGGGGTGGCTACACCTTC
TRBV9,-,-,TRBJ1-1,CASSAGGGNTEAFF,TGTGCCAGCAGCGCGGGAGGGGGGAACACTGAAGCTTTCTTT
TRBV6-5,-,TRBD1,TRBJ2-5,CASTPLGQGLETQYF,TGTGCCAGCACCCCCTTAGGACAGGGGCTAGAGACCCAGTACTTC
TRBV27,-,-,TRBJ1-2,CASSLRDTHGYTF,TGTGCCAGCAGCCTCCGGGACACCCATGGCTACACCTTC
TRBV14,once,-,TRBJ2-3,CASSQGLWATGDTQYF,TGTGCCAGCAGCCAAGGGCTATGGGCCACGGGGGATACGCAGTATTTT
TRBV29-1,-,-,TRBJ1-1,CSVDRGFTEAFF,TGCAGCGTTGATCGAGGGTTCACTGAAGCTTTCTTT
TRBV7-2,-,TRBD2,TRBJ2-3,CASSLPSGSGSTDTQYF,TGTGCCAGCAGCTTACCTAGCGGGTCGGGGAGCACAGATACGCAGTATTTT
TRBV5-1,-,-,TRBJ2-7,CASSLGPGSNEQYF,TGCGCCAGCAGCTTGGGCCCAGGGTCGAACGAGCAGTACTTC
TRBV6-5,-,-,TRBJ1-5,CASRPRYEGQPQHF,TGTGCCAGCAGACCACGCTACGAGGGTCAGCCCCAGCATTTT
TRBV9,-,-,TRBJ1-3,CASSVGGSSGNTIYF,TGTGCCAGCAGCGTAGGGGGGAGCTCTGGAAACACCATATATTTT
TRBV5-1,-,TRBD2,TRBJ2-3,CASRNLAGGPPTQYF,TGCGCCAGCAGGAACCTAGCGGGAGGCCCCCCTACGCAGTATTTT
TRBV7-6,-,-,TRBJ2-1,CASSELGFRNEQFF,TGTGCCAGCAGCGAGTTGGGCTTCAGGAATGAGCAGTTCTTC
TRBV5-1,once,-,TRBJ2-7,CASSLSGNYEQYF,TGCGCCAGCAGCTTGTCAGGCAACTACGAGCAGTACTTC
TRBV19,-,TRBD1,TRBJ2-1,CASSRQGALNEQFF,TGTGCCAGTAGCCGACAGGGGGCGCTTAATGAGCAGTTCTTC
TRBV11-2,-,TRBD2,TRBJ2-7,CASSLILAGDPLREQYF,TGTGCCAGCAGCTTAATACTAGCGGGAGACCCCTTGAGGGAGCAGTACTTC
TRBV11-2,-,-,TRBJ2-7,CASSSLGTSPEQYF,TGTGCCAGCAGCTCCCTAGGGACTTCTCCCGAGCAGTACTTC
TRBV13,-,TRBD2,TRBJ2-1,CASRRAGRSNEQFF,TGTGCCAGTAGAAGAGCGGGGCGGAGCAATGAGCAGTTCTTC
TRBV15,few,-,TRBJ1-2,CATSTHREGYTF,TGTGCCACCAGCACCCACAGGGAGGGCTACACCTTC
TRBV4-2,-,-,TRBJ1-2,CASSQDAGANFYGYTF,TGTGCCAGCAGCCAAGATGCAGGGGCGAATTTCTATGGCTACACCTTC
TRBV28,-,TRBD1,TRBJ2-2,CASSTTGDGELFF,TGTGCCAGCAGTACTACAGGGGACGGGGAGCTGTTTTTT
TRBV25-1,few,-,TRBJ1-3,CASSESGNTIYF,TGTGCCAGCAGTGAATCTGGAAACACCATATATTTT
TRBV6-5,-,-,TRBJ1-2,CASSYYPFGSPYGYTF,TGTGCCAGCAGTTACTATCCTTTCGGGTCCCCCTATGGCTACACCTTC
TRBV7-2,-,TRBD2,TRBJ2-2,CASSVSGRNTGELFF,TGTGCCAGCAGCGTTAGCGGGAGGAACACCGGGGAGCTGTTTTTT
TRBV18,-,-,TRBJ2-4,CASSPIERQAKNIQYF,TGTGCCAGCTCACCAATAGAGCGACAGGCCAAAAACATTCAGTACTTC
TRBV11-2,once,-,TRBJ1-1,CASSLKTGVNTEAFF,TGTGCCAGCAGCCTGAAGACAGGAGTTAACACTGAAGCTTTCTTT
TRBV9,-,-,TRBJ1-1,CASRGENTEAFF,TGTGCCAGCAGGGGGGAGAACACTGAAGCTTTCTTT
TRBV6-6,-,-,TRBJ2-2,CASRFLFGDPGELFF,TGTGCCAGCAGGTTTTTATTTGGGGATCCCGGGGAGCTGTTTTTT
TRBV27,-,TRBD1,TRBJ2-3,CASSLSDRGADTQYF,TGTGCCAGCAGTTTATCGGACAGGGGCGCAGATACGCAGTATTTT
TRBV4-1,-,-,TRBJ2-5,CASSAPWRDETQYF,TGCGCCAGCAGCGCGCCCTGGCGCGACGAGACCCAGTACTTC
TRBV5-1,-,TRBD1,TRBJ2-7,CASSTNRGDFEQYF,TGCGCCAGCAGCACTAACAGGGGTGACTTCGAGCAGTACTTC
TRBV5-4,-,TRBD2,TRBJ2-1,CASSLASGGGVYNEQFF,TGTGCCAGCAGCTTGGCCAGCGGGGGAGGAGTTTACAATGAGCAGTTCTTC
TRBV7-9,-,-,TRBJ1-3,CASSFVSSGNTIYF,TGTGCCAGCAGCTTCGTGAGCTCTGGAAACACCATATATTTT
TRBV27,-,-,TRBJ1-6,CASCRDPNSPLHF,TGTGCCAGTTGCCGGGACCCAAATTCACCCCTCCACTTT
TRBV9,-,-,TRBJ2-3,CASSVESITGDTQYF,TGTGCCAGCAGCGTAGAGTCTATAACAGGAGATACGCAGTATTTT
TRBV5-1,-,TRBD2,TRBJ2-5,CASRREGGMETQYF,TGCGCCAGCAGACGCGAGGGAGGGATGGAGACCCAGTACTTC